The 5 T cell receptor beta chains in this list originate from one sample, sequenced in a study of cytomegalovirus exposure and HLA in healthy donors. PCR employed 60 Vbeta and 13 Jbeta primers. Sequenced by immunoSEQ multiplex PCR; TCRdb stores in-frame clones only, minus some. The data show around 150,000 clones, nearly 80% seen once. Source material: PBMCs. The receptor set was obtained from a woman aged 45-59 years in good health and CMV-seropositive.

V usage is TRBV11-2 and J usage is TRBJ2-5, with TRBD2 matching over 11 bases. The end of the DNA fits TRBJ2-7 better, so the J call may be wrong. The CDR3 runs 18 residues. Germline V gene lookup returns CDR1 SGHAT and CDR2 FQNNGV. The CDR3 DNA sequence: TGTGCCAGCAGCCGAAACAGGGGGTTGCGACTAGCGGGATACGAGCAGTACTTC. Amino acid sequence: CASSRNRGLRLAGYEQYF.

Here the CDR3 DNA reads TGTGCCAGCAGCTCGTCGTCCGGGACAGGGGTTGTAAGCACTGAAGCTTTCTTT. Translated, it gives CASSSSSGTGVVSTEAFF. The chain employs TRBV5-4 and TRBJ1-1; 10 bases agree with TRBD1. The CDR3 consists of 18 residues. Losses at the gene ends were 3 bases for V and 4 bases for J; bases not matched to a gene: 15. Germline V gives CDR1 SGHNT, CDR2 YYREEE (reference sequence). The variable domain in full, with the rest retrieved from reference TRBV5-4 and TRBJ1-1, is ETGVTQSPTHLIKTRGQQVTLRCSSQSGHNTVSWYQQALGQGPQFIFQYYREEENGRGNFPPRFSGLQFPNYSSELNVNALELDDSALYLCASSSSSGTGVVSTEAFFGQGTRLTVV.

This clone was observed a single time. J is TRBJ2-7 and V is TRBV5-4; 9 bases map to TRBD2. Germline loops: CDR1 SGHNT, CDR2 YYREEE (reference sequence). This CDR3 spans 17 amino acids. V lost 1 base and J lost 2; bases outside the gene matches: 10. CDR3 amino acids: CASSLTRASGTPYEQYF. The CDR3 DNA sequence: TGTGCCAGCAGCTTGACCCGCGCTAGCGGGACCCCCTACGAGCAGTACTTC. The whole variable domain, remainder taken from reference TRBV5-4 and TRBJ2-7, is ETGVTQSPTHLIKTRGQQVTLRCSSQSGHNTVSWYQQALGQGPQFIFQYYREEENGRGNFPPRFSGLQFPNYSSELNVNALELDDSALYLCASSLTRASGTPYEQYFGPGTRLTVT.

The gene calls are TRBV16 and TRBJ2-5; TRBD1 might be the D (6 bases). V was pared by 8 bases and J by 5 bases, with 21 bases between. This CDR3 has 15 amino acids. Germline V gene lookup returns CDR1 KGHSY and CDR2 FQNENV. CDR3 nucleotides: TGTGCCAGCGTACGTACCGGGACACCCAGGGAGACCCAGTACTTC. Translating it yields CASVRTGTPRETQYF. Filled out from reference TRBV16 and TRBJ2-5, the complete variable domain reads GEEVAQTPKHLVRGEGQKAKLYCAPIKGHSYVFWYQQVLKNEFKFLISFQNENVFDETGMPKERFSAKCLPNSPCSLEIQATKLEDSAVYFCASVRTGTPRETQYFGPGTRLLVL.

The rearrangement links TRBV7-9 to TRBJ2-7, with D maybe TRBD1 (5 bases). Germline V gene data show CDR1 as SEHNR and CDR2 as FQNEAQ (reference sequence). Trimming shortened V by 0 bases and J by 1 base, and 10 bases separated the two germline ends. The CDR3 has 15 amino acids. CDR3: CASSLAQDTSYEQYF. The CDR3, as DNA: TGTGCCAGCAGCTTAGCGCAGGACACTTCCTACGAGCAGTACTTC.